These 22 T cell receptor beta chains share one sample of origin, sequenced in a study of chemoradiotherapy in HPV16-positive cancers. Sequencing was performed with immunoSEQ multiplex PCR; in TCRdb, only in-frame clones are kept and a portion is missing. Of under 35,000 clones detected, roughly 88% appear once; the ten largest clones hold roughly 4.4%. The input for sequencing was blood, taken from a patient who underwent chemoradiotherapy. The receptors originated from a human donor with HPV-associated anogenital cancer.

The rearrangement uses TRBV2 and TRBJ2-5; possibly TRBD1 for D (5 bases). The J call may be in error: the DNA end matches TRBJ2-7 better. CDR1 is SNHLY, CDR2 FYNNEI, per germline. CDR3 length: 13 residues. CDR3 amino acids: CASSPDSSYEQYF. The CDR3 coding sequence is TGTGCCAGCAGTCCCGACAGCTCCTACGAGCAGTACTTC.

This sequence joins TRBV6-1 and TRBJ1-1; no firm D call. Germline CDR1 is MNHNS and CDR2 is SASEGT. The CDR3 is 15 amino acids. V was pared by 3 bases and J by 1 base, with 12 bases between. The chain's CDR3 is CASSDPGGRNTEAFF. The CDR3 region has the DNA TGTGCCAGCAGTGACCCGGGAGGGCGGAACACTGAAGCTTTCTTT.

The rearrangement links TRBV7-5 to TRBJ2-2. TRBV7-5 is tagged as a pseudogene. This CDR3 comprises 18 residues. In DNA form, the CDR3 reads TGTGCCAGAAGCCCCCGTCCGTTAGGCAGAACCGGCACCGGGGAGCTGTTTTTT. Protein: CARSPRPLGRTGTGELFF.

The genes are TRBV28 and TRBJ2-5, with D perhaps TRBD1 (5 bases). Trimming removed 7 bases at V and 3 bases at J, with 24 bases between. The germline V gene encodes CDR1 MDHEN and CDR2 SYDVKM. The CDR3 is 17 residues long. The CDR3 is CASKWGPYAPSKETQYF. CDR3 bases: TGTGCCAGCAAATGGGGCCCCTACGCGCCAAGTAAAGAGACCCAGTACTTC. Supplemented by reference TRBV28 and TRBJ2-5, the full variable domain reads DVKVTQSSRYLVKRTGEKVFLECVQDMDHENMFWYRQDPGLGLRLIYFSYDVKMKEKGDIPEGYSVSREKKERFSLILESASTNQTSMYLCASKWGPYAPSKETQYFGPGTRLLVL.

The chain carries TRBV5-4 and TRBJ2-1, with D possibly TRBD1 on 6 matching bases. The V gene's germline CDR1 is SGHNT and CDR2 YYREEE (reference sequence). CDR3 length: 13 residues. V was trimmed by 4 bases and J by 10 bases, leaving 15 bases between them. The CDR3 is CASSPSGGGEQFF. CDR3 nucleotides: TGTGCCAGCAGCCCCAGCGGTGGGGGCGAGCAGTTCTTC.

The chain employs TRBV13 and TRBJ2-1; TRBD1 agrees at 7 bases. The V and J ends lost 10 bases and 5 bases, in that order; junction bases with no gene match: 11. The germline V gene encodes CDR1 PRHDT and CDR2 FYEKMQ (reference sequence). The CDR3 loop spans 14 amino acids. The CDR3 sequence: CATALGQINNEQFF. The CDR3 DNA is TGTGCCACCGCACTGGGACAGATAAACAATGAGCAGTTCTTC. The whole variable domain, filled in from reference TRBV13 and TRBJ2-1, reads AAGVIQSPRHLIKEKRETATLKCYPIPRHDTVYWYQQGPGQDPQFLISFYEKMQSDKGSIPDRFSAQQFSDYHSELNMSSLELGDSALYFCATALGQINNEQFFGPGTRLTVL.

This clone appeared a few times. The genes are TRBV5-1 and TRBJ2-1; D is possibly TRBD1 or TRBD2 (5 bases each). Germline V gene sequence: CDR1 SGHRS, CDR2 YFSETQ. CDR3 length: 13 amino acids. V lost 3 bases and J 6 bases, leaving 10 bases between the germline ends. DNA for the CDR3: TGCGCCAGCAGCTCCCGGGACGGCAATGAGCAGTTCTTC. It is translated as CASSSRDGNEQFF.

This chain connects TRBV11-1 to TRBJ1-6, with D unclear. Germline V lookup: CDR1 SGHAT, CDR2 FQDESV (reference sequence). The V end was cut by 1 base, the J end by 6 bases, with 7 bases between. The CDR3 is 14 residues long. In nucleotides, the CDR3 is TGTGCCAGCAGCTTAGATTGGGTTAATTCACCCCTCCACTTT. As protein: CASSLDWVNSPLHF.

Here the CDR3 reads CASSEASGSSYEQYF. The CDR3 DNA follows: TGTGCCAGCAGTGAAGCCAGCGGGAGCTCCTACGAGCAGTACTTC. This chain uses TRBV2 with TRBJ2-7, with TRBD2 identical over 8 bases. V shed 0 bases and J 0 bases; nucleotides not matched to a gene: 1. This CDR3 contains 15 residues. From germline, CDR1 is SNHLY and CDR2 FYNNEI.

The gene calls are TRBV5-1 and TRBJ2-5; 8 positions match TRBD2. The CDR3 has 14 residues. Germline CDR1 and CDR2: SGHRS and YFSETQ. J lost 1 base, V lost 1 base, and 0 bases had no gene match. The chain's CDR3 is CASSLRGGQETQYF. The CDR3 DNA reads TGCGCCAGCAGCTTGCGGGGGGGCCAAGAGACCCAGTACTTC.

V usage is TRBV28 and J usage is TRBJ1-5; D gene uncertain. The CDR3 loop spans 14 amino acids. The ends were cut back, 6 bases at V and 3 bases at J, with 12 bases in the middle. Germline V lookup: CDR1 MDHEN, CDR2 SYDVKM. This CDR3 is CASRLGQINQPQHF. CDR3 nucleotide sequence: TGTGCCAGCAGGCTAGGGCAGATCAATCAGCCCCAGCATTTT.

The chain couples TRBV9 to TRBJ1-2; a possible D gene is TRBD1 (5 bases). Per the germline V gene, CDR1 is SGDLS and CDR2 is YYNGEE. The CDR3 totals 14 residues. Trimming left V 3 bases short and J 8 bases short, with 17 bases between. Here the CDR3 reads CASSADQGTGGYTF. DNA of the CDR3: TGTGCCAGCAGCGCCGATCAAGGGACGGGCGGCTACACCTTC.

The rearrangement joins TRBV11-2 to TRBJ2-7; 7 nucleotides agree with TRBD1. CDR1 SGHAT and CDR2 FQNNGV come from the germline V gene. This CDR3 is built from 14 residues. The trim removed 6 bases at V and 3 bases at J, leaving 8 bases unmatched. The chain's CDR3 is CASRQPGQSYEQYF. The CDR3 DNA reads TGTGCCAGCAGACAACCGGGACAGAGCTACGAGCAGTACTTC.

The CDR3 DNA reads TGTGCCAGCAGCTTGAGCCCATCTGGTTCGGACATTCAGTACTTC. Translated, it gives CASSLSPSGSDIQYF. V usage is TRBV5-5 and J usage is TRBJ2-4; D ambiguous. Trimming left V 1 base short and J 8 bases short, with 16 bases between. The CDR3 loop spans 15 amino acids. Germline loops: CDR1 SGHKS, CDR2 YYEKEE (reference sequence).

The CDR3, as DNA: TGTGCCAGCACTAAAGGGGGGGGCACTGAAGCTTTCTTT. Translating gives CASTKGGGTEAFF. The chain links TRBV6-5 to TRBJ1-1; D perhaps matches TRBD1 (6 bases). V gave up 7 bases and J gave up 4 bases, with 13 bases separating them. CDR3 length: 13 amino acids. CDR1 is MNHEY and CDR2 is SVGAGI in the germline V gene.

The chain uses TRBV6-6 and TRBJ2-5; 8 positions agree with TRBD1. This CDR3 has 15 amino acids. Germline assignment: CDR1 MNHNY and CDR2 SVGAGI (reference sequence). The J segment lost 5 bases and the V segment lost 0 bases, leaving 5 bases of the junction unmatched. The CDR3 here is CASSYSDPGGETQYF. CDR3 coding DNA: TGTGCCAGCAGTTACTCGGACCCAGGGGGCGAGACCCAGTACTTC.

The V call is TRBV15, the J call TRBJ1-3; no clear D. Trimming stripped 0 bases from V and 4 bases from J, with 16 bases between. Germline CDR1 and CDR2: LNHNV and YYDKDF (reference sequence). CDR3 length: 17 amino acids. The DNA for the CDR3 is TGTGCCACCAGCAGAGATCTTCGGGAGGTGTCCGGAAACACCATATATTTT. Its translation: CATSRDLREVSGNTIYF.

This CDR3 reads CASSPLGDGYTF. The CDR3 coding sequence is TGTGCCAGCAGCCCGTTGGGCGATGGCTACACCTTC. The rearrangement links TRBV13 to TRBJ1-2; unclear D gene. Looked up from germline, CDR1 is PRHDT and CDR2 is FYEKMQ (reference sequence). CDR3 length equals 12 residues. Trimming took 5 bases from V and 6 from J, leaving 10 bases between them.

This rearrangement joins TRBV7-2 to TRBJ2-7, with D tentatively TRBD1 or TRBD2 (5 bases each). V was shortened by 5 bases and J by 1 base, with 18 bases between the two germline ends. Germline V CDR1 and CDR2: SGHTA, FQGNSA. The CDR3 is made up of 16 amino acids. This CDR3 reads CASSPGHYTGSYEQYF. Written as DNA, the CDR3 is TGTGCCAGCAGCCCAGGGCATTATACGGGGTCCTACGAGCAGTACTTC.

The rearrangement links TRBV19 to TRBJ1-5; no definite D call. Germline lookup yields CDR1 LNHDA and CDR2 SQIVND (reference sequence). V lost 3 bases and J lost 4, with 10 bases in between. The CDR3 loop spans 14 amino acids. CDR3 loop: CASSMEGGNQPQHF. CDR3 coding DNA: TGTGCCAGTAGTATGGAGGGTGGGAATCAGCCCCAGCATTTT. Based on the CDR3 plus reference TRBV19 and TRBJ1-5, the full variable domain is DGGITQSPKYLFRKEGQNVTLSCEQNLNHDAMYWYRQDPGQGLRLIYYSQIVNDFQKGDIAEGYSVSREKKESFPLTVTSAQKNPTAFYLCASSMEGGNQPQHFGDGTRLSIL.

J is TRBJ2-3 and V is TRBV27; 11 bases line up with TRBD2. The CDR3 has 13 residues. Germline CDR1 reads MNHEY; CDR2 reads SMNVEV (reference sequence). The V gene end was trimmed by 7 bases and the J gene end by 8 bases; junction bases not matched to a gene: 5. The CDR3 loop is CASIAGGPGTQYF. The CDR3 DNA follows: TGTGCCAGCATAGCGGGAGGGCCCGGTACGCAGTATTTT.

This clone was picked up a small number of times. The rearrangement links TRBV30 to TRBJ1-2; no clear D gene. Germline assignment: CDR1 GTSNPN and CDR2 SVGIG (reference sequence). With 5 bases removed from V and 4 bases from J, the gap between germline ends came to 11 bases. This CDR3 comprises 12 residues. The CDR3 spells CAWLVEVYGYTF. CDR3 in DNA: TGTGCCTGGCTAGTGGAAGTCTATGGCTACACCTTC. The entire variable domain, with the rest obtained from reference TRBV30 and TRBJ1-2, is as follows: SQTIHQWPATLVQPVGSPLSLECTVEGTSNPNLYWYRQAAGRGLQLLFYSVGIGQISSEVPQNLSASRPQDRQFILSSKKLLLSDSGFYLCAWLVEVYGYTFGSGTRLTVV.